These T cell receptor beta chains were read from a single sample in a study of T-cell reconstitution after alpha-beta-depleted transplantation in children. MiXCR was run by TCRdb on the PCR reads, yielding one entry per CDR3 protein. The table lists about 130,000 distinct CDR3 sequences, roughly 10% of them singletons. The source material was PBMCs, mostly from graft donor cells, sampled 180 days after TCRalphabeta/CD19-depleted stem cell transplant. All receptors come from a girl under three years old who had a stem cell transplant for combined immunodeficiency, so the T cells may come from the graft donor. CDR3s include the opening cysteine and the closing phenylalanine or tryptophan. D genes are given only for firm matches. Size tells how often a clone was seen (once, few, many) or the class of an expanded clone, and some rows leave it out.

len: 15
j_gene: TRBJ2-5
d_gene: NA
abundance: NA
v_gene: TRBV5-1
CDR3nt: TGCGCCAGCAGCTTTTGGGGAACGGCGCAAGAGACCCAGTACTTC
CDR3aa: CASSFWGTAQETQYF

len: 14
j_gene: TRBJ2-3
d_gene: NA
abundance: NA
v_gene: TRBV10-3
CDR3nt: TGTGCCATCCCGCCCGACCAGAGCACAGATACGCAGTATTTT
CDR3aa: CAIPPDQSTDTQYF

len: 14
j_gene: TRBJ2-1
d_gene: TRBD1
abundance: NA
v_gene: TRBV12-3/TRBV12-4
CDR3nt: TGTGCCAGCAGAGAGGGGACAGGGCGCAATGAGCAGTTCTTC
CDR3aa: CASREGTGRNEQFF

len: 13
j_gene: TRBJ2-4
d_gene: NA
abundance: NA
v_gene: TRBV7-8
CDR3nt: TGTGCCAGCAGCCGGGACTTTGAAAACACTCAGTACTTC
CDR3aa: CASSRDFENTQYF

len: 15
j_gene: TRBJ2-1
d_gene: NA
abundance: few
v_gene: TRBV10-2
CDR3nt: TGCGCCAGCAGTGAGTCGGAGGGGGGGTACAATGAGCAGTTCTTC
CDR3aa: CASSESEGGYNEQFF

len: 17
j_gene: TRBJ2-1
d_gene: TRBD2
abundance: NA
v_gene: TRBV24-1
CDR3nt: TGTGCCACCAGTGACTATACTAGCGGAGGTGCCTACAATGAGCAGTTCTTC
CDR3aa: CATSDYTSGGAYNEQFF

len: 14
j_gene: TRBJ2-5
d_gene: NA
abundance: NA
v_gene: TRBV5-1
CDR3nt: TGCGCCAGCAGCCCGGGTGGGTCCCGGGAGACCCAGTACTTC
CDR3aa: CASSPGGSRETQYF

len: 14
j_gene: TRBJ2-1
d_gene: NA
abundance: few
v_gene: TRBV7-6
CDR3nt: TGTGCCAGCAGCTTAGGGGTATTGGGCAATGAGCAGTTCTTC
CDR3aa: CASSLGVLGNEQFF

len: 11
j_gene: TRBJ2-7
d_gene: TRBD2
abundance: few
v_gene: TRBV29-1
CDR3nt: TGCAGCGTTGGGCGGGGGGACGAGCAGTACTTC
CDR3aa: CSVGRGDEQYF

len: 12
j_gene: TRBJ1-2
d_gene: NA
abundance: NA
v_gene: TRBV6-6
CDR3nt: TGTGCCAGTACAAACGATCGGTACGGCTACACCTTC
CDR3aa: CASTNDRYGYTF

len: 13
j_gene: TRBJ2-7
d_gene: NA
abundance: NA
v_gene: TRBV5-1
CDR3nt: TGCGCCAGCAGCTCCTCGACAGGAAACGAGCAGTACTTC
CDR3aa: CASSSSTGNEQYF

len: 11
j_gene: TRBJ1-2
d_gene: TRBD1
abundance: NA
v_gene: TRBV20-1
CDR3nt: TGCAGTGCCGGGACAGGGCTTGGCTACACCTTC
CDR3aa: CSAGTGLGYTF

len: 14
j_gene: TRBJ2-3
d_gene: NA
abundance: NA
v_gene: TRBV10-3
CDR3nt: TGTGCCATTCAATCGGGGGCCCAGGTCGATACGCAGTATTTT
CDR3aa: CAIQSGAQVDTQYF

len: 14
j_gene: TRBJ2-1
d_gene: NA
abundance: NA
v_gene: TRBV9
CDR3nt: TGTGCCAGCAGCGTCACAACCCAAGTCAATGAGCAGTTCTTC
CDR3aa: CASSVTTQVNEQFF

len: 14
j_gene: TRBJ2-7
d_gene: NA
abundance: NA
v_gene: TRBV5-1
CDR3nt: TGCGCCAGCAGCGGAGGCCCTAGCTCCTGCGAGCAGTACTTC
CDR3aa: CASSGGPSSCEQYF

len: 15
j_gene: TRBJ2-7
d_gene: TRBD2
abundance: NA
v_gene: TRBV6-2/TRBV6-3
CDR3nt: TGTGCCAGCAGTTACCTTGGACTAGCTCCTTACGAGCAGTACTTC
CDR3aa: CASSYLGLAPYEQYF

len: 13
j_gene: TRBJ2-1
d_gene: NA
abundance: few
v_gene: TRBV14
CDR3nt: TGTGCCAGCAGCCAGGAACTATACAATGAGCAGTTCTTC
CDR3aa: CASSQELYNEQFF

len: 15
j_gene: TRBJ1-5
d_gene: NA
abundance: NA
v_gene: TRBV7-2
CDR3nt: TGTGCCAGCAGCCCTCAGGGAAATAGCAATCAGCCCCAGCATTTT
CDR3aa: CASSPQGNSNQPQHF

len: 13
j_gene: TRBJ2-1
d_gene: NA
abundance: NA
v_gene: TRBV7-9
CDR3nt: TGTGCCAGCAGGTTGGGGTCCCTCCTCGAGCAGTTCTTC
CDR3aa: CASRLGSLLEQFF

len: 17
j_gene: TRBJ2-7
d_gene: TRBD2
abundance: few
v_gene: TRBV27
CDR3nt: TGTGCCAGCAGTTTAAGGAGCGGGAGGGCCGATAGGTACGAGCAGTACTTC
CDR3aa: CASSLRSGRADRYEQYF

len: 14
j_gene: TRBJ2-7
d_gene: TRBD1
abundance: NA
v_gene: TRBV20-1
CDR3nt: TGCAGTGCTAGAGAACAGGGGGCGCCCAGCGAGCAGTACTTC
CDR3aa: CSAREQGAPSEQYF

len: 16
j_gene: TRBJ2-7
d_gene: TRBD2
abundance: few
v_gene: TRBV20-1
CDR3nt: TGCAGTGCTCAGACACTAGGACTAGCGGGGGTTGAGGAGCAGTACTTC
CDR3aa: CSAQTLGLAGVEEQYF

len: 16
j_gene: TRBJ1-1
d_gene: TRBD1
abundance: NA
v_gene: TRBV2
CDR3nt: TGTGCCAGCAGTGAAGTACAGGGGAGGCAGCAGATTGAAGCTTTCTTT
CDR3aa: CASSEVQGRQQIEAFF

len: 13
j_gene: TRBJ2-5
d_gene: NA
abundance: NA
v_gene: TRBV20-1
CDR3nt: TGCAGTGCCATGATAGCGCTCCAAGAGACCCAGTACTTC
CDR3aa: CSAMIALQETQYF

len: 15
j_gene: TRBJ1-4
d_gene: NA
abundance: many
v_gene: TRBV5-1
CDR3nt: TGCGCCAGCAGCCTGTTTGCAGCAACTAATGAAAAACTGTTTTTT
CDR3aa: CASSLFAATNEKLFF

len: 17
j_gene: TRBJ2-3
d_gene: TRBD2
abundance: NA
v_gene: TRBV20-1
CDR3nt: TGCAGTGCCTACCGAAATCTAGCGGGAGGGAGCACAGATACGCAGTATTTT
CDR3aa: CSAYRNLAGGSTDTQYF

len: 14
j_gene: TRBJ2-5
d_gene: NA
abundance: few
v_gene: TRBV21-1
CDR3nt: TGTGCCAGCCCGACTAGCCGGGCACAAGAGACCCAGTACTTC
CDR3aa: CASPTSRAQETQYF

len: 14
j_gene: TRBJ2-5
d_gene: NA
abundance: NA
v_gene: TRBV20-1
CDR3nt: TGCAGTGCTAGAAAGAGGACAGCCGAAGAGACCCAGTACTTC
CDR3aa: CSARKRTAEETQYF

len: 15
j_gene: TRBJ1-3
d_gene: NA
abundance: NA
v_gene: TRBV20-1
CDR3nt: TGCAGTGCTAGGGAGACATTGCTCTCTGGAAACACCATATATTTT
CDR3aa: CSARETLLSGNTIYF

len: 14
j_gene: TRBJ2-7
d_gene: NA
abundance: NA
v_gene: TRBV5-1
CDR3nt: TGCGCCAGCAGCTTGGTGGGCCCCTTCTACGAGCAGTACTTC
CDR3aa: CASSLVGPFYEQYF

len: 13
j_gene: TRBJ2-1
d_gene: NA
abundance: few
v_gene: TRBV27
CDR3nt: TGTGCCAGCAGTTTTAGCAGGGGCGGCGAGCAGTTCTTC
CDR3aa: CASSFSRGGEQFF

len: 15
j_gene: TRBJ2-2
d_gene: TRBD1
abundance: few
v_gene: TRBV6-2/TRBV6-3
CDR3nt: TGTGCCAGCAGTTACTTTGGACAGGGGGCCGGGGAGCTGTTTTTT
CDR3aa: CASSYFGQGAGELFF

len: 18
j_gene: TRBJ1-5
d_gene: NA
abundance: NA
v_gene: TRBV27
CDR3nt: TGTGCCAGCAGTTTAGGAGGATGGTACGGGGGGAGCAATCAGCCCCAGCATTTT
CDR3aa: CASSLGGWYGGSNQPQHF

len: 19
j_gene: TRBJ1-2
d_gene: TRBD1
abundance: many
v_gene: TRBV9
CDR3nt: TGTGCCAGCAGCATTAGTTTCCGGGACAGGGGGGGCGCTGACTATGGCTACACCTTC
CDR3aa: CASSISFRDRGGADYGYTF

len: 14
j_gene: TRBJ2-1
d_gene: NA
abundance: NA
v_gene: TRBV4-1
CDR3nt: TGCGCCAGCAGCCCAAACTCAAACAGCAGAGAGCAGTTCTTC
CDR3aa: CASSPNSNSREQFF

len: 14
j_gene: TRBJ2-7
d_gene: NA
abundance: many
v_gene: TRBV3-1
CDR3nt: TGTGCCAGCAGCCAAGCAGTCAGAGTCTACGAGCAGTACTTC
CDR3aa: CASSQAVRVYEQYF

len: 18
j_gene: TRBJ2-1
d_gene: NA
abundance: few
v_gene: TRBV6-2/TRBV6-3
CDR3nt: TGTGCCAGCAGATCCCTTTATGGTAACCAAAGGACCTACAATGAGCAGTTCTTC
CDR3aa: CASRSLYGNQRTYNEQFF

len: 15
j_gene: TRBJ2-7
d_gene: NA
abundance: few
v_gene: TRBV5-1
CDR3nt: TGCGCCAGCAGCTTGAGACAGACCTCCTCCTACGAGCAGTACTTC
CDR3aa: CASSLRQTSSYEQYF

len: 19
j_gene: TRBJ2-5
d_gene: TRBD2
abundance: NA
v_gene: TRBV20-1
CDR3nt: TGCAGTGCTAGAGATCGTGAACCGGGACTAGCGGGAGAATTAGAGACCCAGTACTTC
CDR3aa: CSARDREPGLAGELETQYF

len: 14
j_gene: TRBJ1-1
d_gene: NA
abundance: NA
v_gene: TRBV6-1
CDR3nt: TGTGCCAGCAGGAACCAGGGTTCGATCGCTGAAGCTTTCTTT
CDR3aa: CASRNQGSIAEAFF

len: 13
j_gene: TRBJ2-5
d_gene: NA
abundance: few
v_gene: TRBV6-6
CDR3nt: TGTGCCAGCACTGTATATAGCCAAGAGACCCAGTACTTC
CDR3aa: CASTVYSQETQYF

len: 15
j_gene: TRBJ2-7
d_gene: NA
abundance: few
v_gene: TRBV29-1
CDR3nt: TGCAGCGTTGACCACAGACAGAGGAGCTCCTACGAGCAGTACTTC
CDR3aa: CSVDHRQRSSYEQYF

len: 15
j_gene: TRBJ1-1
d_gene: TRBD1
abundance: NA
v_gene: TRBV7-2
CDR3nt: TGTGCCAGCAGCTTAGTCGGACAGGGGTACACTGAAGCTTTCTTT
CDR3aa: CASSLVGQGYTEAFF

len: 17
j_gene: TRBJ2-5
d_gene: NA
abundance: few
v_gene: TRBV6-2/TRBV6-3
CDR3nt: TGTGCCAGCAGTTACGTGACCGCTATCAACTCATGGGAGACCCAGTACTTC
CDR3aa: CASSYVTAINSWETQYF

len: 12
j_gene: TRBJ2-7
d_gene: NA
abundance: many
v_gene: TRBV7-2
CDR3nt: TGTGCCAGCTCACCACTAGGCTACGAGCAGTACTTC
CDR3aa: CASSPLGYEQYF

len: 14
j_gene: TRBJ1-1
d_gene: NA
abundance: NA
v_gene: TRBV10-3
CDR3nt: TGTGCCATCAGTGATAGGGGGGAGAACACTGAAGCTTTCTTT
CDR3aa: CAISDRGENTEAFF